The clone carrying this T cell receptor beta chain has more than one count but fewer than ten. The study reverse transcribed the entire isolated RNA, so it sequenced expressed TCRB transcripts. The table came from immunoSEQ multiplex PCR; TCRdb's copy has only in-frame clones and leaves some out. The repertoire holds around 400,000 clones, with more than 13% as singletons. The entry originates in a study of beta chain features in type 1 diabetes. At the level of the study: Comparable age, gender and cell yields were observed in patients relative to healthy donors. Across the samples, 100 million to 130 million sorted cells were examined in total.

V dropped 5 bases and J dropped 4; count of bases not matched to a gene: 6. CDR3 length: 14 amino acids. Germline V gives CDR1 SEHNR, CDR2 FQNEAQ (reference sequence). This receptor was identified in a woman aged 18-29 years in good health. The rearrangement links TRBV7-9 to TRBJ1-1; TRBD1 matches at 8 bases. Sequenced input: naive CD4+ T cells from blood. This CDR3 reads CASSALQGGTEAFF. The CDR3 DNA follows: TGTGCCAGCAGCGCGTTACAGGGGGGCACTGAAGCTTTCTTT.